This T cell receptor beta chain was found in a study of blood T cell repertoires in COVID-19. Looking at the study overall: Acute and convalescent COVID-19 samples came from the United States, Italy and Spain. T cells, B-cell-depleted T cells, or PBMCs supplied cDNA or gDNA.

Sequencing used immunoSEQ multiplex PCR; TCRdb keeps in-frame clones, though not all of them. The sample carries fewer than 500,000 clones, roughly 91% recorded once. Sequences were obtained from peripheral blood. This TCR was recovered from a woman under 40 with acute or convalescent COVID-19.

This chain's CDR3 is CATLGGGWNTEAFF. In DNA, the CDR3 is TGTGCCACCCTTGGAGGAGGGTGGAACACTGAAGCTTTCTTT. The rearrangement links TRBV2 to TRBJ1-1, with D unclear. CDR1 is SNHLY, CDR2 FYNNEI, per germline. Trimming shortened V by 10 bases and J by 1 base, and 16 bases separated the two germline ends. This CDR3 region has 14 residues.